This passage covers 29 T cell receptor beta chains from one sample sequenced in a study of blood T cell repertoires in COVID-19. Sequenced by immunoSEQ multiplex PCR; TCRdb stores in-frame clones only, minus some. The table includes approximately 250,000 clones, roughly 84% detected once. Material for sequencing was peripheral blood. The receptors were gathered from a man between 35 and 55 years old with acute or convalescent COVID-19.

This chain joins TRBV7-9 and TRBJ2-1; TRBD1 is a possible D gene (6 bases). CDR1 is SEHNR and CDR2 is FQNEAQ in the germline V gene (reference sequence). The V end was cut by 2 bases, the J end by 5 bases, with 13 bases between. The CDR3 is 15 residues long. For the CDR3, the DNA is TGTGCCAGCAGCTTATGGTGGACAGCCAACAATGAGCAGTTCTTC. Translating gives CASSLWWTANNEQFF.

This clone has a single count. The CDR3 is CASSQTVYAGATDGYTF. The CDR3 nucleotides read TGTGCCAGCAGCCAAACCGTATATGCGGGGGCGACCGATGGCTACACCTTC. The chain recombines TRBV4-2 with TRBJ1-2; possible D gene TRBD1, 6 bases. V gave up 2 bases and J gave up 6 bases, with 22 bases separating them. The germline CDR1 and CDR2 sequences are LGHNA and YNFKEQ. This CDR3 contains 17 residues.

As regards this clone: It may be a read error: a sequence one base away is much more abundant. The rearrangement joins TRBV30 to TRBJ1-3; D is unresolved. Trimming stripped 1 base from V and 4 bases from J, with 5 bases between. Germline CDR1 and CDR2: GTSNPN and SVGIG (reference sequence). This CDR3 is 12 amino acids long. CDR3 nucleotide sequence: TGTGCCTGGAGTGAACGGGGAAACACCATATATTTT. Residues: CAWSERGNTIYF.

The chain links TRBV6-5 to TRBJ1-2, with 8 bases that match TRBD1. This CDR3 contains 14 residues. CDR1 is MNHEY, CDR2 SVGAGI, per germline. J was trimmed by 7 bases and V by 5 bases; bases with no gene match: 9. The CDR3 DNA sequence: TGTGCCAGCAGTCCCCCAGGGGGCGTTTCTGGCTACACCTTC. This encodes CASSPPGGVSGYTF.

This chain connects TRBV5-4 to TRBJ2-7; 9 positions match TRBD1. There are 16 residues in the CDR3. V shed 0 bases, J shed 2 bases, and the junction held 6 bases outside the gene matches. CDR1 and CDR2 (germline): SGHNT, YYREEE (reference sequence). The CDR3: CASSLGYRGPPYEQYF. CDR3 sequence (DNA): TGTGCCAGCAGCTTGGGTTACAGGGGGCCTCCCTACGAGCAGTACTTC.

The rearrangement joins TRBV12-3 or TRBV12-4 to TRBJ1-2; no clear D gene. Trimming removed 7 bases at V and 0 bases at J, with 3 bases between. The CDR3 consists of 11 residues. The CDR3 loop is CASTANYGYTF. The DNA of the CDR3 is TGTGCCAGCACCGCTAACTATGGCTACACCTTC.

The chain has TRBV4-1 and TRBJ2-2, with 16 nucleotides matching TRBD2. Unmatched junction bases numbered 3, after V lost 8 bases and J lost 3 bases. Germline V gene lookup returns CDR1 MGHRA and CDR2 YSYEKL. The CDR3 spans 16 residues. The CDR3: CASRGLAGGYTGELFF. The CDR3 DNA sequence: TGCGCCAGCCGGGGACTAGCGGGGGGGTACACCGGGGAGCTGTTTTTT.

This clone occurred once. The chain carries TRBV5-1 and TRBJ2-1, with D possibly TRBD2 on 6 matching bases. The V gene's germline CDR1 is SGHRS and CDR2 YFSETQ. V dropped 0 bases and J dropped 5 bases, with 12 bases sitting between them. This CDR3 comprises 15 residues. The CDR3 reads CASSLAEGLNNEQFF. CDR3 DNA: TGCGCCAGCAGCTTGGCGGAGGGTCTCAACAATGAGCAGTTCTTC.

The chain recombines TRBV2 with TRBJ2-7; 12 nucleotides line up with TRBD2. This CDR3 has 12 residues. J gave up 6 bases and V 8 bases, and 2 bases lay outside the gene matches. Looked up from germline, CDR1 is SNHLY and CDR2 is FYNNEI. Written as DNA, the CDR3 is TGTGCCAGCGAACTAGCGGGGGGCGAGCAGTACTTC. Its translation: CASELAGGEQYF.

The rearrangement uses TRBV5-1 and TRBJ2-7; 11 bases match TRBD1. Looked up from germline, CDR1 is SGHRS and CDR2 is YFSETQ. The CDR3 length is 15 residues. Unmatched junction bases numbered 4, after V lost 4 bases and J lost 1 base. CDR3 nucleotide sequence: TGCGCCAGCAGCGCGGGACAGGGGGGTTCCTACGAGCAGTACTTC. It is translated as CASSAGQGGSYEQYF.

This chain links TRBV10-3 with TRBJ2-6; the match to TRBD1 covers 11 bases. Germline values: CDR1 ENHRY, CDR2 SYGVKD. This CDR3 comprises 17 residues. V shed 10 bases, J shed 4 bases, and the junction held 12 bases outside the gene matches. This chain's CDR3 is CASVSGQGAWGANVLTF. The CDR3 nucleotides read TGTGCCAGCGTGTCTGGACAGGGGGCTTGGGGGGCCAACGTCCTGACTTTC.

The V gene is TRBV9, the J gene TRBJ2-1, with 13 nucleotides matching TRBD2. CDR1 is SGDLS and CDR2 is YYNGEE in the germline V gene. V was pared by 5 bases and J by 3 bases, with 5 bases of the junction left unmatched. The CDR3 loop spans 16 amino acids. CDR3 sequence (DNA): TGTGCCAGCAGTATGGGACTAGCGGGGCGCTACAATGAGCAGTTCTTC. Translated, it gives CASSMGLAGRYNEQFF.

The rearrangement joins TRBV5-1 to TRBJ1-6; possibly TRBD1 for D (5 bases). CDR3 length: 15 residues. Deletions cut 0 bases from V and 7 bases from J, with 11 bases between. CDR1 SGHRS and CDR2 YFSETQ come from the germline V gene. CDR3 region: CASSLAGGLNSPLHF. The CDR3 bases are TGCGCCAGCAGCTTGGCCGGGGGACTAAATTCACCCCTCCACTTT.

As for this clone: The sample has other DNA sequences that encode this CDR3 too. This chain links TRBV20-1 with TRBJ2-5; D is undetermined. Trimming took 3 bases from V and 1 from J, leaving 6 bases between them. The CDR3 length is 12 residues. Germline V CDR1 and CDR2: DFQATT, SNEGSKA (reference sequence). The CDR3 DNA sequence: TGCAGTGCTAGTGAGAGCCAAGAGACCCAGTACTTC. Translated: CSASESQETQYF.

This clone appeared once. This chain joins TRBV7-9 and TRBJ1-5; 9 nucleotides match TRBD1. The CDR3 totals 17 residues. V shed 5 bases, J shed 4 bases, and the junction held 12 bases outside the gene matches. From germline, CDR1 is SEHNR and CDR2 FQNEAQ (reference sequence). The CDR3 is CASSLSTGTGYNQPQHF. The DNA for the CDR3 is TGTGCCAGCAGCCTTTCCACCGGGACAGGGTATAATCAGCCCCAGCATTTT.

The chain combines TRBV7-8 with TRBJ2-7, with TRBD1 as a possible D gene (6 bases). Germline V gene data show CDR1 as SGHVS and CDR2 as FQNEAQ. V was trimmed by 6 bases and J by 2 bases, leaving 11 bases between them. This CDR3 comprises 13 residues. The CDR3 loop is CASSHGDTYEQYF. As DNA, the CDR3 is TGTGCCAGCAGTCACGGGGACACCTACGAGCAGTACTTC.

The chain joins TRBV30 to TRBJ2-5; 10 nucleotides line up with TRBD2. Germline lookup yields CDR1 GTSNPN and CDR2 SVGIG (reference sequence). J lost 3 bases, V lost 2 bases, and 9 bases had no gene match. The CDR3 extends over 16 amino acids. The CDR3 DNA follows: TGTGCCTGGAGTCTCACTGCTAGCGGGGGTAAAGAGACCCAGTACTTC. Its protein product is CAWSLTASGGKETQYF.

This clone has only a few counts. The chain uses TRBV9 and TRBJ2-1; tentative D call: TRBD2 (6 bases). Germline CDR1 is SGDLS and CDR2 is YYNGEE. Trimming took off 3 bases at V and 7 bases at J, with 11 bases between the two ends. This CDR3 is 13 amino acids long. CDR3 protein: CASSESGGNEQFF. CDR3 bases: TGTGCCAGCAGCGAGAGTGGAGGGAATGAGCAGTTCTTC.

The rearrangement joins TRBV19 to TRBJ2-2; 8 positions match TRBD1. V shed 5 bases and J 1 base; nucleotides not matched to a gene: 6. The CDR3 has 16 amino acids. The V gene's germline CDR1 is LNHDA and CDR2 SQIVND (reference sequence). The CDR3 region is CASSVNRGKNTGELFF. In DNA form, the CDR3 reads TGTGCCAGTAGTGTTAACAGGGGGAAGAACACCGGGGAGCTGTTTTTT.

This chain uses TRBV9 with TRBJ2-7, with D perhaps TRBD1 (6 bases). The CDR3 loop spans 13 amino acids. Trimming stripped 0 bases from V and 6 bases from J, with 10 bases between. Germline-derived CDR1 and CDR2 are SGDLS and YYNGEE. As DNA, the CDR3 is TGTGCCAGCAGCGTAGGTGGGGACACCGAGCAGTACTTC. Protein sequence: CASSVGGDTEQYF.

J is TRBJ1-1 and V is TRBV19; the D is unclear. V gave up 3 bases and J gave up 5 bases, with 16 bases separating them. Looked up from germline, CDR1 is LNHDA and CDR2 is SQIVND (reference sequence). The CDR3 sequence is 15 residues long. The CDR3 loop is CASSIIPGSGTEAFF. DNA of the CDR3: TGTGCCAGTAGTATTATTCCTGGGTCAGGAACTGAAGCTTTCTTT. The whole variable domain, remainder taken from reference TRBV19 and TRBJ1-1, is DGGITQSPKYLFRKEGQNVTLSCEQNLNHDAMYWYRQDPGQGLRLIYYSQIVNDFQKGDIAEGYSVSREKKESFPLTVTSAQKNPTAFYLCASSIIPGSGTEAFFGQGTRLTVV.

The chain joins TRBV3-1 (or the pseudogene TRBV3-2) to TRBJ1-4; possible D gene TRBD1, 6 bases. CDR3 length equals 16 residues. Germline V gives CDR1 LGHDT, CDR2 YNNKEL (reference sequence). Trimming took off 0 bases at V and 8 bases at J, with 16 bases between the two ends. The CDR3 loop is CASSQDRGPRGEKLFF. For the CDR3, the DNA is TGTGCCAGCAGCCAAGATCGTGGCCCGAGGGGGGAAAAACTGTTTTTT.

The V call is TRBV5-1, the J call TRBJ2-3; 7 bases align to TRBD1. Germline lookup yields CDR1 SGHRS and CDR2 YFSETQ. This CDR3 has 14 amino acids. J lost 2 bases, V lost 5 bases, and 5 bases had no gene match. CDR3 coding DNA: TGCGCCAGCAGAGTAGGACAGGACACAGATACGCAGTATTTT. It codes for CASRVGQDTDTQYF. Drawing the rest from reference TRBV5-1 and TRBJ2-3, the complete variable domain is KAGVTQTPRYLIKTRGQQVTLSCSPISGHRSVSWYQQTPGQGLQFLFEYFSETQRNKGNFPGRFSGRQFSNSRSEMNVSTLELGDSALYLCASRVGQDTDTQYFGPGTRLTVL.

The chain is built from TRBV19 and TRBJ2-2; tentative D call: TRBD1 (5 bases). V dropped 3 bases and J dropped 5 bases, with 19 bases sitting between them. The germline gives CDR1 LNHDA, CDR2 SQIVND (reference sequence). CDR3 length equals 17 residues. The CDR3 region is CASSMTDSVYRTGELFF. The CDR3, as DNA: TGTGCCAGTAGTATGACCGACAGCGTCTATCGGACCGGGGAGCTGTTTTTT.

The rearrangement uses TRBV20-1 and TRBJ1-2; possible D gene TRBD1, 5 bases. The CDR3 spans 13 residues. Germline loops: CDR1 DFQATT, CDR2 SNEGSKA (reference sequence). Trimming took 3 bases from V and 7 from J, leaving 15 bases between them. CDR3 amino acids: CSASTGQGGGYTF. The CDR3, as DNA: TGCAGTGCTAGTACAGGTCAGGGAGGTGGCTACACCTTC.

This chain connects TRBV29-1 to TRBJ1-1, with a weak D call TRBD1 (6 bases). The CDR3 contains 12 residues. Trimming cost V 3 bases and J 5 bases, with 10 bases left between them. The germline V gene has CDR1 SQVTM and CDR2 ANQGSEA. The CDR3 here is CSVDRDKTEAFF. The CDR3 nucleotides are TGCAGCGTTGACAGGGACAAGACTGAAGCTTTCTTT.

The V and J genes are TRBV19 and TRBJ1-1; 7 bases are a match to TRBD1. V lost 4 bases, J lost 4 bases, and 12 bases stayed unmatched. The CDR3 consists of 16 residues. Germline lookup yields CDR1 LNHDA and CDR2 SQIVND (reference sequence). CDR3 nucleotide sequence: TGTGCCAGTAGTAGTCTTACAGGGGACCGGAGCACTGAAGCTTTCTTT. It specifies CASSSLTGDRSTEAFF.

The chain combines TRBV12-3 or TRBV12-4 with TRBJ1-2; D not certain. CDR3 length equals 13 residues. With 3 bases removed from V and 5 bases from J, the gap between germline ends came to 10 bases. The CDR3 here is CASSFYSKYGYTF. CDR3 in DNA: TGTGCCAGCAGTTTTTACAGTAAATATGGCTACACCTTC.

This chain uses TRBV11-2 with TRBJ2-1, with D perhaps matching TRBD2 (6 bases). V was cut by 5 bases and J by 0 bases, with 14 bases left in between. The CDR3 has 16 amino acids. Germline CDR1 and CDR2: SGHAT and FQNNGV. The CDR3: CASSTSAGSSYNEQFF. The CDR3 DNA sequence: TGTGCCAGCAGCACCTCAGCGGGCAGCTCCTACAATGAGCAGTTCTTC.